Reported below is one TCR beta chain. This sample was included in a study of blood T cell repertoires in COVID-19. Across the whole study: Samples representing acute and convalescent COVID-19 were sourced from the United States, Italy and Spain. PBMCs, B-cell-depleted T cells, or T cells provided the cDNA or gDNA that made up the material.

In the source study's methods: Amplification of reference gene primers provided the estimated nucleated cell counts. Generated by immunoSEQ multiplex PCR, the TCRdb table keeps only in-frame clones and is missing some. D and trimming were read from the DNA, whereas the V and J calls and clone size are those reported in that table. The table records fewer than 250,000 clones, about 88% of them present only once. The CDR3 loop spans 16 amino acids. The germline CDR1 and CDR2 sequences are SGHRS and YFSETQ. The V and J ends lost 4 bases and 0 bases respectively, with 14 bases between them. This TCR came from a man aged 25 to 40 with acute or convalescent COVID-19. Source material: peripheral blood. The chain joins TRBV5-1 to TRBJ2-1; D might be TRBD2 (6 bases). The CDR3 reads CASSRQLASSYNEQFF. The CDR3 bases are TGCGCCAGCAGCCGACAACTAGCAAGCTCCTACAATGAGCAGTTCTTC.